The following is a T cell receptor beta chain sequence with its context. V was pared by 10 bases and J by 4 bases, with 13 bases between. This CDR3 is 13 amino acids long. Germline CDR1 SNHLY, CDR2 FYNNEI. This entry is derived from a study of blood T cell repertoires in COVID-19. The protocol was immunoSEQ multiplex PCR, while the TCRdb copy is restricted to in-frame clones and leaves out a portion. The table lists some 120,000 clones, approximately 74% of them singletons. V and J are TRBV2 and TRBJ2-2, with a weak D call TRBD1 (5 bases). The sample consisted of peripheral blood. The TCR was taken from a man aged 55 to 70 with acute or convalescent COVID-19. DNA for the CDR3: TGTGCCAACCGAGGACAAACCACCGGGGAGCTGTTTTTT. Translating gives CANRGQTTGELFF.